This TCR beta chain was sequenced for a study of blood T cell repertoires in COVID-19. Study summary: The analysed material was cDNA or gDNA that came from T cells, B-cell-depleted T cells, or PBMCs.

The CDR3 sequence is 15 residues long. Germline CDR1 and CDR2: GTSNPN and SVGIG (reference sequence). With V trimmed by 4 bases and J by 4 bases, 12 bases remained unmatched. Authors' methods: How many nucleated cells were present was estimated from reference gene primer amplification. The data were produced by immunoSEQ multiplex PCR, yet TCRdb's version contains in-frame clones alone and is incomplete. The D gene and trimming were derived from the DNA, and the V and J assignments and clone size from that table. The table lists just under 150,000 clones, about nine tenths of them singletons. The TCR was taken from a man aged 45-60 years who had recovered from COVID-19. Specimen: peripheral blood. The rearrangement links TRBV30 to TRBJ2-5; 7 nucleotides line up with TRBD1. The CDR3 bases are TGTGCCTGGACCCAACAGGGGTCGGTGGGAGAGACCCAGTACTTC. Its protein is CAWTQQGSVGETQYF.